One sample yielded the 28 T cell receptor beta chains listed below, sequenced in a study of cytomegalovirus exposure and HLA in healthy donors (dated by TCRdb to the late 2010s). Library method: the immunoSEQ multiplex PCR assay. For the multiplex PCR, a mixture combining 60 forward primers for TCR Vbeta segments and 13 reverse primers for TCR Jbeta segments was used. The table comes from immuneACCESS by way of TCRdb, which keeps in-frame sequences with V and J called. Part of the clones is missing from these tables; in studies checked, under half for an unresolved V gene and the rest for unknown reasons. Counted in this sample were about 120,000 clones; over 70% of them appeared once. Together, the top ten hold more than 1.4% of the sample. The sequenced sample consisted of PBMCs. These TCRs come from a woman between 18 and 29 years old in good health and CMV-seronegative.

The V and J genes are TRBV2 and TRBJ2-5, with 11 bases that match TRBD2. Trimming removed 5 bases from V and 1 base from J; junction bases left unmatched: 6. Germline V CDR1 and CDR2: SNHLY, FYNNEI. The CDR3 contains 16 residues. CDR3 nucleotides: TGTGCCAGCAGTCTTAGCGGGGGGGGAATCCAAGAGACCCAGTACTTC. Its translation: CASSLSGGGIQETQYF.

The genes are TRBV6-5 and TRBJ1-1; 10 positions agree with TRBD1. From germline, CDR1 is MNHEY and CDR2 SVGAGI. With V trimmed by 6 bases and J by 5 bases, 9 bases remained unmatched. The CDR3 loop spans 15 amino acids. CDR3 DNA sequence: TGTGCCAGCAGAGTCTGGGACAGGGGAGGGACTGAAGCTTTCTTT. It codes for CASRVWDRGGTEAFF.

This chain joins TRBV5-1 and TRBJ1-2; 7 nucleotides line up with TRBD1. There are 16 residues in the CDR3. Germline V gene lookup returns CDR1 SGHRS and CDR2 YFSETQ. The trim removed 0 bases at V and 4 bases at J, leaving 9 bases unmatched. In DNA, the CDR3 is TGCGCCAGCAGCTTGGAAGGGGCAGGGGGTAGCTATGGCTACACCTTC. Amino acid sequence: CASSLEGAGGSYGYTF.

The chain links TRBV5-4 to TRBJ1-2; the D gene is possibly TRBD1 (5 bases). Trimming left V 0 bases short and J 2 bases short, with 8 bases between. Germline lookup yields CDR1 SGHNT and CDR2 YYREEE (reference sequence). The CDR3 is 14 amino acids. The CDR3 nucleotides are TGTGCCAGCAGCTTGGATCAGGGAAACTATGGCTACACCTTC. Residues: CASSLDQGNYGYTF. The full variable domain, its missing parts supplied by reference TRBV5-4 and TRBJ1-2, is ETGVTQSPTHLIKTRGQQVTLRCSSQSGHNTVSWYQQALGQGPQFIFQYYREEENGRGNFPPRFSGLQFPNYSSELNVNALELDDSALYLCASSLDQGNYGYTFGSGTRLTVV.

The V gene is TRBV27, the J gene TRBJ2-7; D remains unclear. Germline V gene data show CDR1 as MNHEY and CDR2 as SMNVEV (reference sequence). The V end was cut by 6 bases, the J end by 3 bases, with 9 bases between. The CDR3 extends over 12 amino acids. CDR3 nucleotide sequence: TGTGCCAGCAGACCCGAGGACTACGAGCAGTACTTC. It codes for CASRPEDYEQYF.

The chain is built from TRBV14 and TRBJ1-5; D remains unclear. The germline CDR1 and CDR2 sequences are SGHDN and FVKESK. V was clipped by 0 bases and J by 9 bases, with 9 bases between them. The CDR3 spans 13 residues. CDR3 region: CASSQDQSLPQHF. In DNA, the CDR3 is TGTGCCAGCAGCCAAGACCAGTCGTTGCCCCAGCATTTT.

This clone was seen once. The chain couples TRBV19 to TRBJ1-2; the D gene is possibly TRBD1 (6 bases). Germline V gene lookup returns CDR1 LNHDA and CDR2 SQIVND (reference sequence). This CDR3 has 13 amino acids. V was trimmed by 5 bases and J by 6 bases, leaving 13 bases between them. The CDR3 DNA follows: TGTGCCAGTAGTCCCCAGGGGAAGGATGGCTACACCTTC. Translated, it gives CASSPQGKDGYTF.

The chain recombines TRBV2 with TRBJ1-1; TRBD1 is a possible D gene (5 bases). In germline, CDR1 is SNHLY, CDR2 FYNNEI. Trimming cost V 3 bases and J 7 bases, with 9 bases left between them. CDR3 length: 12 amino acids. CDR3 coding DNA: TGTGCCAGCAGTGAGGGGCTGGATGAAGCTTTCTTT. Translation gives CASSEGLDEAFF.

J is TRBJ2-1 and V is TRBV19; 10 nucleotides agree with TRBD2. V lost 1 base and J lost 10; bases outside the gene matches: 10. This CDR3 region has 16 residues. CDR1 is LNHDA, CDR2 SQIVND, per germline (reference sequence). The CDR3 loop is CASSIGQAGGGEEQFF. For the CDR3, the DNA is TGTGCCAGTAGTATAGGGCAAGCGGGGGGGGGAGAGGAGCAGTTCTTC.

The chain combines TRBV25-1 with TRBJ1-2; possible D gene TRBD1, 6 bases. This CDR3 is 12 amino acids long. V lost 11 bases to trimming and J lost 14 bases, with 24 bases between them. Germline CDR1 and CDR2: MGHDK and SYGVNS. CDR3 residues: CAHGAASGTRTF. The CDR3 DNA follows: TGTGCCCACGGGGCCGCGTCAGGGACAAGAACCTTC.

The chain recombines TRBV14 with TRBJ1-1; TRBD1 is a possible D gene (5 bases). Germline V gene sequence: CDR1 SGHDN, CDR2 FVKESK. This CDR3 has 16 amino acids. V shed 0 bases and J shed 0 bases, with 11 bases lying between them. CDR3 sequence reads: CASSQDWGPMNTEAFF. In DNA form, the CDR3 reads TGTGCCAGCAGCCAAGATTGGGGCCCCATGAACACTGAAGCTTTCTTT.

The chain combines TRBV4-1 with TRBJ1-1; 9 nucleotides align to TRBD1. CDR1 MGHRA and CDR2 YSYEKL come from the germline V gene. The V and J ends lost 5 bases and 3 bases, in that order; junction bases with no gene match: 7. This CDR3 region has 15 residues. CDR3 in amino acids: CASSFKQGAYTEAFF. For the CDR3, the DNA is TGCGCCAGCAGCTTTAAACAGGGGGCTTACACTGAAGCTTTCTTT.

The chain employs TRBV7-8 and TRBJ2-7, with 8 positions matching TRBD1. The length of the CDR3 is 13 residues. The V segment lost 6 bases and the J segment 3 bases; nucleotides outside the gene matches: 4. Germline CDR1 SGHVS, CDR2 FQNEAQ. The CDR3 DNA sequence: TGTGCCAGCAGAAGGGACAGGATCTACGAGCAGTACTTC. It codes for CASRRDRIYEQYF.

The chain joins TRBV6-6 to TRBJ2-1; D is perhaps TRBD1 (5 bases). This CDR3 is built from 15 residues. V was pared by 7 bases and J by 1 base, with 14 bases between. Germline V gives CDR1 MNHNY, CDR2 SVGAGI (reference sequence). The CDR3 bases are TGTGCCAGCACCCTTCAGGGTTTGTCCTACAATGAGCAGTTCTTC. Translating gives CASTLQGLSYNEQFF.

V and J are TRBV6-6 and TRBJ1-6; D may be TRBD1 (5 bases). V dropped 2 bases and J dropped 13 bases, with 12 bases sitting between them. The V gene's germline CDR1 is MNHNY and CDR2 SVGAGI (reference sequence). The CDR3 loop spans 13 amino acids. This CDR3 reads CASSYETVNPLHF. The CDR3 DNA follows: TGTGCCAGCAGTTACGAGACAGTTAACCCCCTCCACTTT.

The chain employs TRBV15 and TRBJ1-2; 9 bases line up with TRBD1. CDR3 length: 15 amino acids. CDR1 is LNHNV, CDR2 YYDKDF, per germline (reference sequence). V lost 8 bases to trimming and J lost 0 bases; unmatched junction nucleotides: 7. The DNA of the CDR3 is TGTGCCACCGGGCGCCGACAGGGGGCTAACTATGGCTACACCTTC. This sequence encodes CATGRRQGANYGYTF.

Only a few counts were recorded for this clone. CDR3 sequence reads: CASSSFPGTGTIKLTGELFF. The CDR3 DNA sequence: TGTGCCAGCAGCTCCTTTCCCGGGACAGGGACCATTAAACTGACCGGGGAGCTGTTTTTT. The rearrangement uses TRBV5-4 and TRBJ2-2, with 9 bases that match TRBD1. This CDR3 comprises 20 residues. Germline-derived CDR1 and CDR2 are SGHNT and YYREEE (reference sequence). The V segment lost 3 bases and the J segment 5 bases; nucleotides outside the gene matches: 20.

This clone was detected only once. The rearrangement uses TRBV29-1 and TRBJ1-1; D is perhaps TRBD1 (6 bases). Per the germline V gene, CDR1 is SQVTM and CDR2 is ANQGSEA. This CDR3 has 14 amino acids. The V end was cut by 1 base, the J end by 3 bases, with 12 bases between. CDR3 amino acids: CSVEGTARDTEAFF. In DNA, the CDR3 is TGCAGCGTTGAAGGGACAGCGAGGGACACTGAAGCTTTCTTT.

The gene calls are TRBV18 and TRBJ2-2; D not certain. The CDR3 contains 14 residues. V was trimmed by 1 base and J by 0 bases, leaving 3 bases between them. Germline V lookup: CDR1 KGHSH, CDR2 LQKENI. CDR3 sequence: CASSPQPNTGELFF. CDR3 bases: TGTGCCAGCTCACCACAGCCGAACACCGGGGAGCTGTTTTTT.

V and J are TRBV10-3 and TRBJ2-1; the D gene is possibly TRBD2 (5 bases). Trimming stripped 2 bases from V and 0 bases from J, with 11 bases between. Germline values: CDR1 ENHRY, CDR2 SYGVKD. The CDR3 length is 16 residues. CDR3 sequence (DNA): TGTGCCATCAGTGAGGCTACGGGGAGCTCCTACAATGAGCAGTTCTTC. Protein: CAISEATGSSYNEQFF.

Here the CDR3 DNA reads TGTGCCAGCAGCCCGGGACTAGCGAAATATACGCAGTATTTT. Protein sequence: CASSPGLAKYTQYF. The chain links TRBV27 to TRBJ2-3, with 10 bases lining up with TRBD2. Germline V gene data show CDR1 as MNHEY and CDR2 as SMNVEV (reference sequence). This CDR3 is 14 amino acids long. V shed 6 bases and J 7 bases; nucleotides not matched to a gene: 7.

The CDR3 bases are TGCAGCGGGGGGGGCGGCCAGGCAGATACGCAGTATTTT. Its translation is CSGGGGQADTQYF. The V and J genes are TRBV29-1 and TRBJ2-3; possible D gene TRBD2, 7 bases. The CDR3 runs to 13 residues. V was trimmed by 7 bases and J by 4 bases, leaving 15 bases between them. Germline values: CDR1 SQVTM, CDR2 ANQGSEA.

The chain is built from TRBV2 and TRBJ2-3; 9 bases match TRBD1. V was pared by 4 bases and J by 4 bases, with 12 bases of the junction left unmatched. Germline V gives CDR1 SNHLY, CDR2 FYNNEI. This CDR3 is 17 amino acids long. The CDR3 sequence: CASSVGGTGRWADTQYF. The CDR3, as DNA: TGTGCCAGCAGTGTTGGGGGGACAGGGAGGTGGGCAGATACGCAGTATTTT.

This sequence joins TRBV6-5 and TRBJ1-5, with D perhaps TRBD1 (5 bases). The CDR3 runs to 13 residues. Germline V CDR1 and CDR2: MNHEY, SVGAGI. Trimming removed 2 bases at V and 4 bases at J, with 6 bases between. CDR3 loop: CASSYRGNQPQHF. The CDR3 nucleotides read TGTGCCAGCAGTTACCGGGGGAATCAGCCCCAGCATTTT.

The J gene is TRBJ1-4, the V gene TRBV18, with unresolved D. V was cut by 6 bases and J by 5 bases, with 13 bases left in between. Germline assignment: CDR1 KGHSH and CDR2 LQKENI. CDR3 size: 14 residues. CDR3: CASSPLSENEKLFF. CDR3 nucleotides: TGTGCCAGCTCCCCCCTCTCCGAGAATGAAAAACTGTTTTTT. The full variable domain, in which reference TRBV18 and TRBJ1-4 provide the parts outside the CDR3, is NAGVMQNPRHLVRRRGQEARLRCSPMKGHSHVYWYRQLPEEGLKFMVYLQKENIIDESGMPKERFSAEFPKEGPSILRIQQVVRGDSAAYFCASSPLSENEKLFFGSGTQLSVL.

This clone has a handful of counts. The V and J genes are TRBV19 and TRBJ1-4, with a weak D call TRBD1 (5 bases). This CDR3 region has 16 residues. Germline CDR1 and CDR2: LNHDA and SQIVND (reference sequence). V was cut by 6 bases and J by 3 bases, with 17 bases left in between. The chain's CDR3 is CASSKSSGSANEKLFF. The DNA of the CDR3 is TGTGCCAGTAGCAAGTCCTCAGGGTCAGCTAATGAAAAACTGTTTTTT.

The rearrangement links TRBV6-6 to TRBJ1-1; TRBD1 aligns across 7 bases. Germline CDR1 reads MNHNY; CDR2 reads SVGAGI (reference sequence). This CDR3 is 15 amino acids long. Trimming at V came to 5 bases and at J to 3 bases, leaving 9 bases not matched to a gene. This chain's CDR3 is CASSRNRGRDTEAFF. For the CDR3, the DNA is TGTGCCAGCAGTCGCAACAGGGGAAGGGACACTGAAGCTTTCTTT.

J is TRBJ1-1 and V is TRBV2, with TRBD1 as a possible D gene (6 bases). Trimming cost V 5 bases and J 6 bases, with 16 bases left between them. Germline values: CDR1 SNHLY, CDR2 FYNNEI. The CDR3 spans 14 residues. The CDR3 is CASSNHRVEAEAFF. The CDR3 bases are TGTGCCAGCAGTAATCACAGGGTGGAGGCTGAAGCTTTCTTT.